This T cell receptor (beta chain) was recorded in a study of regulatory T cells. Amplification used 52 TRBV primers and 13 TRBJ primers. Sequencing was performed with immunoSEQ multiplex PCR; in TCRdb, only in-frame clones are kept and a portion is missing. Of approximately 31,000 clones in the sample, approximately 93% were seen once. General study points: Skewed V and J usage and few unique V-J pairs marked patient repertoires, most in Tregs. Hydrophobic residues at CDR3 positions 6 and 7 were enriched in conventional CD4+ T cells of CD3G-deficient patients.

The V gene lost 5 bases and the J gene lost 6 bases, with 14 bases spanning the gap. The CDR3 runs 14 residues. In germline, CDR1 is SGHVS, CDR2 FQNEAQ. A couple of CD3G-deficient patients had more severe autoimmunity; all had some. CD4+ T cells were divided by sorting: CD25-high CD127-low Tregs, CD25-low CD127-high conventional cells. Turning to this clone: Its specificity is unknown.

The sequence was obtained from a child between 2 and 9 years old with CD3G deficiency. Specimen: conventional CD4+ T cells sorted from blood. The V and J genes are TRBV7-8 and TRBJ1-5; a weak D match, TRBD1 (5 bases). CDR3 DNA sequence: TGTGCCAGCAGCCCCGGGACGCCCGGTCAGCCCCAGCATTTT. It yields the protein CASSPGTPGQPQHF.